The sample holds many counts of the clone carrying this T cell receptor (beta chain). What it binds is not known. V was pared by 4 bases and J by 1 base, with 8 bases between. There are 13 residues in the CDR3. Per the germline V gene, CDR1 is MGHDK and CDR2 is SYGVNS. PBMCs came from more than 7.5 ml of fresh peripheral blood. CDR3 regions of TCR beta were amplified from RNA transcripts. Investigators did first-round RT-PCR with HTBI primers, then second-round multiplex PCR. TCRdb independently ran MiXCR on the multiplex PCR reads; one entry per CDR3 protein. In the table there are about 420,000 distinct CDR3 sequences, around 21% of which are singletons. The data originate from a study of Graves' ophthalmopathy and Graves' hyperthyroidism. Background on the study: Before any treatment was given, at initial diagnosis, peripheral blood was collected.

Study findings and constraints: Most thyroid clonotypes expanded beyond 0.001 frequency were also found in blood.

The chain combines TRBV25-1 with TRBJ2-7, with D perhaps matching TRBD2 (6 bases). The sequence was obtained from a woman between 18 and 29 years old with stable Graves' hyperthyroidism. The sample consisted of peripheral blood. CDR3 residues: CASSVAGSYEQYF. CDR3 nucleotides: TGTGCCAGCAGTGTGGCGGGGTCCTACGAGCAGTACTTC.